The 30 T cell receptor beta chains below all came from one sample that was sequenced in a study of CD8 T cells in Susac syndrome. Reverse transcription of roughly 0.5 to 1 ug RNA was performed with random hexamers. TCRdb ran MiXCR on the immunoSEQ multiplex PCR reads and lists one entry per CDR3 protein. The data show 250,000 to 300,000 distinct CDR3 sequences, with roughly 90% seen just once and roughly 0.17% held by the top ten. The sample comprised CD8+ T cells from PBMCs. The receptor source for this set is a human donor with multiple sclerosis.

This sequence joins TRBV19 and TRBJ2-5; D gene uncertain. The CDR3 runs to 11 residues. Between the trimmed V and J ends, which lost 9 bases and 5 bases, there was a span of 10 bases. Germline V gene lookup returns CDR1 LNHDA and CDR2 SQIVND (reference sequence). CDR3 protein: CASYQGETQYF. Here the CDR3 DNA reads TGTGCCAGCTACCAAGGGGAGACCCAGTACTTC.

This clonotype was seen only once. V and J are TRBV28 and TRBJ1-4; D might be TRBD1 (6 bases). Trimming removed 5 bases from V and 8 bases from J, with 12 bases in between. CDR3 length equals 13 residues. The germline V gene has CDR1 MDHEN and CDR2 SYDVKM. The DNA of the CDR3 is TGTGCCAGCAGTCAGTACCAGGGGGAAAAACTGTTTTTT. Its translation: CASSQYQGEKLFF.

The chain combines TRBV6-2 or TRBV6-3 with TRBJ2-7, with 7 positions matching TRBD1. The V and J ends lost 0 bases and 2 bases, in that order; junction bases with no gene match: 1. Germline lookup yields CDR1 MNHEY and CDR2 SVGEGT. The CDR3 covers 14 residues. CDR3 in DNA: TGTGCCAGCAGTTACTCAGGGACAGCCTACGAGCAGTACTTC. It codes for CASSYSGTAYEQYF.

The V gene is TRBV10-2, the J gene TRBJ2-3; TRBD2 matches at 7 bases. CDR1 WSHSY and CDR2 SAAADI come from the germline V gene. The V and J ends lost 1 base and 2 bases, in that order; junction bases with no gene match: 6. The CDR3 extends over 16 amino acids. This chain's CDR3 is CASSEYTGGTTDTQYF. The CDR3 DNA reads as TGCGCCAGCAGTGAGTACACCGGGGGGACCACAGATACGCAGTATTTT.

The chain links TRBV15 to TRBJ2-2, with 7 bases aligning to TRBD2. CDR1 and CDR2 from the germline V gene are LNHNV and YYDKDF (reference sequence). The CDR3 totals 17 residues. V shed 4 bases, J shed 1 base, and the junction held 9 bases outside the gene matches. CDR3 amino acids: CATSTHFTSENTGELFF. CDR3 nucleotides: TGTGCCACCAGCACCCACTTTACTAGCGAGAACACCGGGGAGCTGTTTTTT.

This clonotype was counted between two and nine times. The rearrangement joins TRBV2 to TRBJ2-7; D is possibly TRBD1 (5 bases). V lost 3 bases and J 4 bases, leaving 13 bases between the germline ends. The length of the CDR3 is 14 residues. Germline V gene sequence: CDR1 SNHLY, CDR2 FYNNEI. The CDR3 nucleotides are TGTGCCAGCAGTGACACCTACAGGTCTTACGAGCAGTACTTC. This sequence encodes CASSDTYRSYEQYF.

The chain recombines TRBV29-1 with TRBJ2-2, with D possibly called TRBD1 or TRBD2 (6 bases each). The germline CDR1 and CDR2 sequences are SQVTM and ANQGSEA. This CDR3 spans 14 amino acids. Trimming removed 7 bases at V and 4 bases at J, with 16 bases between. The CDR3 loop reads CSAERGAGTGELFF. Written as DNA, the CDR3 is TGCAGCGCCGAAAGGGGGGCTGGCACCGGGGAGCTGTTTTTT.

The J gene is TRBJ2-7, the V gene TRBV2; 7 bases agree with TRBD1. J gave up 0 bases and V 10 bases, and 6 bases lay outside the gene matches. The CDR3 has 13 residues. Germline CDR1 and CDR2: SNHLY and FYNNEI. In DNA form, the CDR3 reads TGTGCCAAAGACAGGGTCAGCTCCTACGAGCAGTACTTC. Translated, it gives CAKDRVSSYEQYF.

CDR3 sequence (DNA): TGTGCCAGCAGCGCCGCCGGGACAGCTAGCACTGAAGCTTTCTTT. Residues: CASSAAGTASTEAFF. The V and J genes are TRBV9 and TRBJ1-1; 7 positions agree with TRBD1. This CDR3 spans 15 amino acids. Germline V gives CDR1 SGDLS, CDR2 YYNGEE. V was pared by 3 bases and J by 4 bases, with 9 bases of the junction left unmatched.

The CDR3 bases are TGTGCCAGCAGTGAATACGGTGCGGGATACGAGCAGTACTTC. This encodes CASSEYGAGYEQYF. The chain uses TRBV25-1 and TRBJ2-7, with D perhaps TRBD2 (6 bases). Germline V gene data show CDR1 as MGHDK and CDR2 as SYGVNS. The CDR3 contains 14 residues. V shed 0 bases and J shed 4 bases, with 10 bases lying between them.

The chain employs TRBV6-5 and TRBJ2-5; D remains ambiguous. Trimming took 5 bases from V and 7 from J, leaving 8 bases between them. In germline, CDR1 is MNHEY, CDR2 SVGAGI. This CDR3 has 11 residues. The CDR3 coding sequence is TGTGCCAGCAGTGACCCGGGGACCCAGTACTTC. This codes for CASSDPGTQYF.

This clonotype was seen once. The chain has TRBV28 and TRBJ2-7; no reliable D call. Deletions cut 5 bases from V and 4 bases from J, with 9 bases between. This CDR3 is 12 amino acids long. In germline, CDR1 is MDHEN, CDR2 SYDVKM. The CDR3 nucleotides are TGTGCCAGCAGTCGTCGAGATTACGAGCAGTACTTC. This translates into CASSRRDYEQYF.

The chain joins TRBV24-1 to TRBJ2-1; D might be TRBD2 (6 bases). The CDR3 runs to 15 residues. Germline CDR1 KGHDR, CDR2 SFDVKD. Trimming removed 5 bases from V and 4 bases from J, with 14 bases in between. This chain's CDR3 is CATSVGDWSYNEQFF. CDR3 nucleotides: TGTGCCACCAGTGTGGGGGACTGGAGTTACAATGAGCAGTTCTTC.

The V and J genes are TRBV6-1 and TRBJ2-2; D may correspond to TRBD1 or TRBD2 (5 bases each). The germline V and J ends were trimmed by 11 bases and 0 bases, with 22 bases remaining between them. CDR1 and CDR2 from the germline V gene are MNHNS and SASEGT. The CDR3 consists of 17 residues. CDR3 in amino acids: CALKDFLGTTNTGELFF. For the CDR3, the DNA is TGTGCCCTTAAAGACTTTCTTGGGACCACGAACACCGGGGAGCTGTTTTTT.

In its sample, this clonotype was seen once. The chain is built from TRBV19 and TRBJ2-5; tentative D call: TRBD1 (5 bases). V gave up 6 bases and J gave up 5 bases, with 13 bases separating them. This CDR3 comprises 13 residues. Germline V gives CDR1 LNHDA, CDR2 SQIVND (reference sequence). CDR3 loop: CASSIPGLETQYF. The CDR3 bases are TGTGCCAGTAGCATCCCAGGGTTGGAGACCCAGTACTTC.

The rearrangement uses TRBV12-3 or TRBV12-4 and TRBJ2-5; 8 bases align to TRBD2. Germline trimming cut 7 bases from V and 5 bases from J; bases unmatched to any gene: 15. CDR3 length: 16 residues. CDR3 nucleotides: TGTGCCAGCAACGCGGGCAGCGGGGGTCTCAGGGAGACCCAGTACTTC. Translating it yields CASNAGSGGLRETQYF.

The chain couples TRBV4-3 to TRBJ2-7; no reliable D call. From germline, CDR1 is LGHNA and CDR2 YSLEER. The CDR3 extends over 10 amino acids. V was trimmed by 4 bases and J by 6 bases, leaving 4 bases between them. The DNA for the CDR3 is TGCGCCAGCAGCCCTTTCGAGCAGTACTTC. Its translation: CASSPFEQYF.

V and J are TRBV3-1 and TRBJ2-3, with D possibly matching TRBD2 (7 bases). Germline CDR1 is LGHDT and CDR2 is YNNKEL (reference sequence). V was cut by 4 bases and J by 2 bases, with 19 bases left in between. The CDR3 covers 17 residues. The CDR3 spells CASSRRGARVDTDTQYF. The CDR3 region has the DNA TGTGCCAGCAGCCGCCGGGGGGCTAGGGTAGACACAGATACGCAGTATTTT.

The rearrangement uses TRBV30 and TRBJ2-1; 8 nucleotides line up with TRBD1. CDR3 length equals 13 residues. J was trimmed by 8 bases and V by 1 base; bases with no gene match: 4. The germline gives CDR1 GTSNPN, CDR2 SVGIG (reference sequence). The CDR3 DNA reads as TGTGCCTGGAGTGGGACAGGGACTGATGAGCAGTTCTTC. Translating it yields CAWSGTGTDEQFF.

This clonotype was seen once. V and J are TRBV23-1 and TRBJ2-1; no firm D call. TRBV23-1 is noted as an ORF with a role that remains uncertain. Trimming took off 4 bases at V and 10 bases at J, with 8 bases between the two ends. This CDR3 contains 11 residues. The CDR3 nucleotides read TGCGCCAGCAGTCCCAAGACAGAGCAGTTCTTC. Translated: CASSPKTEQFF.

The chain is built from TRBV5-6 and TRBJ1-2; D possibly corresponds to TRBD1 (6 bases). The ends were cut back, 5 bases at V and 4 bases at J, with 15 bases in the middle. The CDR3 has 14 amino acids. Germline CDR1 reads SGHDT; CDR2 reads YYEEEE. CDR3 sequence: CASSTDSLAYGYTF. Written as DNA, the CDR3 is TGTGCCAGCAGTACGGACAGTCTCGCCTATGGCTACACCTTC.

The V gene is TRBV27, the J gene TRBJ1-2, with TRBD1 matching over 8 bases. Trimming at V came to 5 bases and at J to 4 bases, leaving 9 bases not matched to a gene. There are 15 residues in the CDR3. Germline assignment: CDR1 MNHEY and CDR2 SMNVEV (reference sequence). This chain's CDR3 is CASSGGQGLVYGYTF. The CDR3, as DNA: TGTGCCAGCAGTGGAGGACAGGGTTTAGTCTATGGCTACACCTTC.

The CDR3 is CASSLWLADKETQYF. DNA for the CDR3: TGTGCCAGCAGTTTATGGCTAGCGGACAAAGAGACCCAGTACTTC. The V and J genes are TRBV12-3 or TRBV12-4 and TRBJ2-5, with TRBD2 matching over 7 bases. CDR3 length equals 15 residues. J lost 3 bases, V lost 2 bases, and 6 bases had no gene match.

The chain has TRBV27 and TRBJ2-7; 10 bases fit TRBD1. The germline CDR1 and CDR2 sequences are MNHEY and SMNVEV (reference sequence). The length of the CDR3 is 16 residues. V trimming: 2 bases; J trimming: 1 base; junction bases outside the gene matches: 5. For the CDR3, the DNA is TGTGCCAGCAGTTTAGGACAGGGGGGTTTGTCCTACGAGCAGTACTTC. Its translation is CASSLGQGGLSYEQYF.

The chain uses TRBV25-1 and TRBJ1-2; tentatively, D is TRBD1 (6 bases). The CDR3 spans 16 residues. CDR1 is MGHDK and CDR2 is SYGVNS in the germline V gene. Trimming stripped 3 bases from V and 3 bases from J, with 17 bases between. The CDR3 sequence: CASSDGIGGRDYGYTF. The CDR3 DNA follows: TGTGCCAGCAGTGATGGCATTGGGGGGCGCGACTATGGCTACACCTTC.

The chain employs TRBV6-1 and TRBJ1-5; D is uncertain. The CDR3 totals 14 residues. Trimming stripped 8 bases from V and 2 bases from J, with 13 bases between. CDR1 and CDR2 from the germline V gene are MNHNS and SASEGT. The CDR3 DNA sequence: TGTGCCAGCGGCCCGGGTGAGGGCAATCAGCCCCAGCATTTT. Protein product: CASGPGEGNQPQHF.

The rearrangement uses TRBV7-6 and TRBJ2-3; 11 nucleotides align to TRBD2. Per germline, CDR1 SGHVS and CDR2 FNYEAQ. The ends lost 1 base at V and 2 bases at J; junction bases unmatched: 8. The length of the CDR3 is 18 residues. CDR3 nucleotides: TGTGCCAGCAGCTTAGAGGCCCGACTAGCGGGGAACACAGATACGCAGTATTTT. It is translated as CASSLEARLAGNTDTQYF.

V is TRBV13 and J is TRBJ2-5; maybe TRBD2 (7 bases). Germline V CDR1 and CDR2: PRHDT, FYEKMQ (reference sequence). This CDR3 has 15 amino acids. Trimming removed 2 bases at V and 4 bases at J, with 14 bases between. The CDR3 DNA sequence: TGTGCCAGCAGCTTACGGGGGGCCCGGGGAGAGACCCAGTACTTC. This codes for CASSLRGARGETQYF.

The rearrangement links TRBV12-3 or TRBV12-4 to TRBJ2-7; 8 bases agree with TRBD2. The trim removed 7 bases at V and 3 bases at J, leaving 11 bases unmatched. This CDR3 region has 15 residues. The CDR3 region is CASTMRRGEGYEQYF. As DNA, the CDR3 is TGTGCCAGCACTATGAGGCGGGGGGAAGGCTACGAGCAGTACTTC.

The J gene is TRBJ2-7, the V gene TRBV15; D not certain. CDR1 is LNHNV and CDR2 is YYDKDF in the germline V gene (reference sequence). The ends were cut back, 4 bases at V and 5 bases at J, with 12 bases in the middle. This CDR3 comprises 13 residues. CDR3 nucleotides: TGTGCCACCAGCAAAGAACGGCAGCACGAGCAGTACTTC. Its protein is CATSKERQHEQYF.